This TCR beta chain derives from a study of molecular identifiers for immune sequencing clone quantification. CDR1 is DFQATT and CDR2 is SNEGSKA in the germline V gene (reference sequence). V was cut by 1 base and J by 0 bases, with 13 bases left in between. This CDR3 has 15 amino acids. Study-level results: Clones with over 20 RNA copies captured over 98% of effector molecules but under 1% of naive ones. One cell's worth of spiked Jurkat TCR RNA was reportedly detectable among 850,000 to 1,000,000 naive cells.

A single record per CDR3 protein comes from TCRdb applying MiXCR to the PCR reads. The table shows approximately 680,000 distinct CDR3 sequences, with 25% occurring only once. Comment on this clonotype: Its antigen is not identified.

V gene TRBV20-1 combines with J gene TRBJ2-7; D remains ambiguous. The sequence came from a human donor in good health. Some libraries in this study had Jurkat cell RNA spiked in. The sample consisted of naive CD8+ T cells from blood, with Jurkat cell RNA spiked in. Indicated subset: FACS-sorted CD8+CD4-CCR7+CD45RA+ naive T cells. CDR3 region: CSARGLVGSSYEQYF. The CDR3 nucleotides read TGCAGTGCTAGAGGCCTAGTTGGCAGCTCCTACGAGCAGTACTTC.